This T cell receptor (beta chain) was identified during a study of regulatory T cells in long-lasting Graves disease. As to time point: persistent/refractory GD, antithyroid drugs over 5 years with positive TRAb. Making the TCR library involved RNA that had been extracted from PBMCs. Blood from the periphery, approximately 8.5 milliliters in all, was drawn into EDTA tubes. Findings and limits, study-wide: Persistent cases favored TRBV28, TRBJ1-2 and TRBJ2-5.

As concerns this clonotype: Its specificity is unknown.

Investigators prepared the TCR beta libraries by applying iRepertoire HTBI primers and Arm-PCR of CDR3 regions. Each CDR3 protein is one row after TCRdb ran MiXCR on the multiplex PCR reads. The table records roughly 700,000 distinct CDR3 sequences, around 32% of them present only once. The CDR3 loop spans 13 amino acids. Germline V gene data show CDR1 as MGHDK and CDR2 as SYGVNS. J was trimmed by 10 bases and V by 3 bases; bases with no gene match: 5. Here the sequenced sample was peripheral blood mononuclear cells (PBMCs), taken when the disease was refractory, from a patient treated with antithyroid drugs. The chain carries TRBV25-1 and TRBJ1-1, with 10 positions matching TRBD1. This TCR was recovered from a female donor with Graves disease. The CDR3 region is CASSERQGARAFF. DNA of the CDR3: TGTGCCAGCAGTGAGCGACAGGGGGCTAGAGCTTTCTTT.